This T cell receptor (beta chain) was sequenced for a study of vaccination effects on CD4 cells after COVID-19. Clones were sequenced by immunoSEQ multiplex PCR, and TCRdb holds only the in-frame ones, with some missing. The sample consists of 23,000 or so clones, approximately 74% of them appearing once. This CDR3 has 14 residues. V gave up 10 bases and J gave up 6 bases, with 15 bases separating them. Germline V lookup: CDR1 KGHDR, CDR2 SFDVKD. Points on this clone: The antigen is undetermined.

ViraFEST used viral peptide pools to expand antigen-specific CD4+ T cells before sequencing. Subsequent to approximately 11 days of culture, CD4+ T cells were isolated. According to the study, vaccine recipients showed no prior SARS-CoV-2 infection and negative nucleocapsid antibodies. It was with about 10 IU/ml IL-2 and 9.5 to 10 ug/ml peptides that a few million PBMC per well were cultured. Sequencing used CD4+ T cells from PBMCs cultured with SARS-CoV-2 spike peptides, obtained before COVID-19 vaccination. The chain links TRBV24-1 to TRBJ1-6; D gene ambiguous. The clonotype comes from a human donor who received a COVID-19 vaccine. In DNA form, the CDR3 reads TGTGCCACGGCCCACCGGCAGCCTAATTCACCCCTCCACTTT. It specifies CATAHRQPNSPLHF.